The source of this T cell receptor (beta chain) is a study of OX40 agonist ivuxolimab in advanced cancers. Clones were read by immunoSEQ multiplex PCR, and TCRdb kept only the in-frame ones, dropping some. The sample contains under 45,000 clones, 80% of which appear only once. This CDR3 has 17 amino acids. Germline V gene lookup returns CDR1 KGHSH and CDR2 LQKENI. Unmatched junction bases numbered 5, after V lost 2 bases and J lost 1 base. As regards this clone: What it binds is unknown.

Study-level findings and limits: On average, CD8+ T cells had more expanded clones than CD4+.

The sample consisted of CD4+ or CD8+ T cells sorted from blood, taken in a trial of the OX40 agonist ivuxolimab. The origin of this receptor is an adult with an advanced solid tumor such as melanoma, head and neck, liver or kidney cancer. V gene TRBV18 combines with J gene TRBJ2-1; 10 nucleotides align to TRBD2. The CDR3 loop is CASSPMGLALSYNEQFF. Written as DNA, the CDR3 is TGTGCCAGCTCACCAATGGGACTAGCGTTGTCCTACAATGAGCAGTTCTTC.